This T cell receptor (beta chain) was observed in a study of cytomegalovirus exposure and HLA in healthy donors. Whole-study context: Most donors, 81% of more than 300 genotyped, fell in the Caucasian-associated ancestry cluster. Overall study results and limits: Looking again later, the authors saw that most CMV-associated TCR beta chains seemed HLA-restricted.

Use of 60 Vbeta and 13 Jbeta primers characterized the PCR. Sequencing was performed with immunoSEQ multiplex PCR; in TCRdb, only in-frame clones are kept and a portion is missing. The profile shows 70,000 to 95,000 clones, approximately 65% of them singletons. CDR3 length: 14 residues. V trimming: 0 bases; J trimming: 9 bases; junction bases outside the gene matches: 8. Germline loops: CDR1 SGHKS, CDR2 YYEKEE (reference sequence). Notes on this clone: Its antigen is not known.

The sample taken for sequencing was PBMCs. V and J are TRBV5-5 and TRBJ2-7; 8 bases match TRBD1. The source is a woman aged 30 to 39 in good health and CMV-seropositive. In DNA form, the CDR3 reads TGTGCCAGCAGCTTGGATCCCAGGGGGCAAGTGCAGTACTTC. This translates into CASSLDPRGQVQYF.